This TCR beta chain is from a study of cytomegalovirus exposure and HLA in healthy donors. Study observations and caveats: Later work found most CMV-associated TCR beta chains apparently HLA-restricted.

Both 60 Vbeta primers and 13 Jbeta primers went into the PCR. The method was immunoSEQ multiplex PCR; TCRdb's version includes in-frame clones alone and lacks a portion of them. The sample lists roughly 150,000 clones; around 80% were seen once. The V gene lost 11 bases and the J gene lost 8 bases, with 13 bases spanning the gap. CDR3 size: 12 residues. Germline assignment: CDR1 SNHLY and CDR2 FYNNEI. As for this clone: Its antigen is not known.

The chain carries TRBV2 and TRBJ2-6; D is unresolved. This clonotype was sampled from a girl under 18 in good health and CMV-seropositive. Sequenced sample: PBMCs. This chain's CDR3 is CAEEVRSNVLTF. CDR3 DNA: TGTGCCGAAGAGGTGCGGTCCAACGTCCTGACTTTC.